The 25 T cell receptor beta chains below all came from one sample that was sequenced in a study of blood T cell repertoires in COVID-19. Measured with immunoSEQ multiplex PCR; TCRdb has only the in-frame clones, and not every one. This sample has 110,000 or so clones; around 85% occur once, and the top ten carry about 13%. The sample taken for sequencing was peripheral blood. These TCRs come from a human donor in a cohort sampled during active COVID-19.

CDR3 loop: CATLGTGRDTEAFF. As DNA, the CDR3 is TGTGCCACCCTAGGGACAGGGCGGGACACTGAAGCTTTCTTT. J is TRBJ1-1 and V is TRBV7-2, with 9 bases identical to TRBD1. J was trimmed by 3 bases and V by 10 bases; bases with no gene match: 9. CDR3 length: 14 residues. CDR1 is SGHTA and CDR2 is FQGNSA in the germline V gene.

A note on this clone: Other DNA sequences in this sample translate to the same CDR3. V and J are TRBV15 and TRBJ2-3; 11 bases are a match to TRBD2. CDR3 length: 15 residues. V lost 3 bases, J lost 1 base, and 0 bases stayed unmatched. CDR1 and CDR2 from the germline V gene are LNHNV and YYDKDF (reference sequence). The CDR3, as DNA: TGTGCCACCAGCAGGACTAGCGGGGGCACAGATACGCAGTATTTT. Its protein is CATSRTSGGTDTQYF. Filled out from reference TRBV15 and TRBJ2-3, the complete variable domain reads DAMVIQNPRYQVTQFGKPVTLSCSQTLNHNVMYWYQQKSSQAPKLLFHYYDKDFNNEADTPDNFQSRRPNTSFCFLDIRSPGLGDTAMYLCATSRTSGGTDTQYFGPGTRLTVL.

The chain recombines TRBV7-6 with TRBJ1-5; D is possibly TRBD1 (6 bases). Germline-derived CDR1 and CDR2 are SGHVS and FNYEAQ. Trimming shortened V by 1 base and J by 5 bases, and 18 bases separated the two germline ends. The length of the CDR3 is 17 residues. The CDR3 coding sequence is TGTGCCAGCAGCTTAGAGTCAGGGGTACGGGGAGATCAGCCCCAGCATTTT. Protein sequence: CASSLESGVRGDQPQHF.

This clone turned up a few times. V gene TRBV7-6 combines with J gene TRBJ1-6; TRBD1 aligns across 9 bases. CDR1 is SGHVS, CDR2 FNYEAQ, per germline. This CDR3 is built from 13 residues. Losses at the gene ends were 5 bases for V and 18 bases for J; bases not matched to a gene: 11. CDR3 in amino acids: CASSPRTGEKNHF. In DNA form, the CDR3 reads TGTGCCAGCAGCCCAAGGACAGGGGAGAAAAACCACTTT.

The chain combines TRBV9 with TRBJ2-3, with D maybe TRBD2 (7 bases). The germline gives CDR1 SGDLS, CDR2 YYNGEE. The CDR3 has 13 residues. V was trimmed by 3 bases and J by 7 bases, leaving 12 bases between them. CDR3 DNA: TGTGCCAGCAGCGGGGACGGGGGGCATACGCAGTATTTT. It encodes CASSGDGGHTQYF.

The chain recombines TRBV13 with TRBJ2-3; TRBD2 agrees at 9 bases. The V and J ends lost 3 bases and 1 base, in that order; junction bases with no gene match: 2. The germline V gene has CDR1 PRHDT and CDR2 FYEKMQ (reference sequence). The CDR3 runs to 15 residues. The CDR3: CASSFGGGGTDTQYF. CDR3 sequence (DNA): TGTGCCAGCAGCTTCGGCGGGGGGGGCACAGATACGCAGTATTTT.

The gene calls are TRBV24-1 and TRBJ1-1, with TRBD1 matching over 9 bases. Germline V CDR1 and CDR2: KGHDR, SFDVKD. Losses at the gene ends were 3 bases for V and 7 bases for J; bases not matched to a gene: 2. The CDR3 consists of 13 residues. CDR3 DNA: TGTGCCACCAGTGATGGGGACAGGGATGAAGCTTTCTTT. Residues: CATSDGDRDEAFF.

This clone was detected a few times. Written as DNA, the CDR3 is TGTGCCAGCAGTTACTCGAAGGTAGCGGGGGCCCATGAGCAGTTCTTC. Protein: CASSYSKVAGAHEQFF. This chain joins TRBV6-2 or TRBV6-3 and TRBJ2-1, with 9 bases that match TRBD2. The CDR3 length is 16 residues. Trimming at V came to 0 bases and at J to 8 bases, leaving 8 bases not matched to a gene. Per the germline V gene, CDR1 is MNHEY and CDR2 is SVGEGT.

The chain employs TRBV11-2 and TRBJ2-3; 8 bases agree with TRBD1. Losses at the gene ends were 3 bases for V and 3 bases for J; bases not matched to a gene: 5. The germline gives CDR1 SGHAT, CDR2 FQNNGV. This CDR3 spans 15 amino acids. The CDR3 DNA reads TGTGCCAGCAGCTTGGACAGGGCTAGTACAGATACGCAGTATTTT. Its protein product is CASSLDRASTDTQYF.

The chain couples TRBV7-9 to TRBJ1-4; D unresolved. V was cut by 11 bases and J by 8 bases, with 18 bases left in between. Germline V gene data show CDR1 as SEHNR and CDR2 as FQNEAQ (reference sequence). The CDR3 covers 13 residues. The CDR3 nucleotides are TGTGCCGCCGCGGGGTCAGCCTACGAAAAACTGTTTTTT. Protein: CAAAGSAYEKLFF.

This clone was counted between two and nine times. The gene calls are TRBV7-8 and TRBJ1-4; D is ambiguous. Between the trimmed V and J ends, which lost 1 base and 0 bases, there was a span of 9 bases. Germline CDR1 is SGHVS and CDR2 is FQNEAQ. The CDR3 runs 16 residues. In DNA form, the CDR3 reads TGTGCCAGCAGCTTAGGGCCCCGAACAACTAATGAAAAACTGTTTTTT. Residues: CASSLGPRTTNEKLFF. Variable domain in full (rest from reference TRBV7-8 and TRBJ1-4): GAGVSQSPRYKVAKRGQDVALRCDPISGHVSLFWYQQALGQGPEFLTYFQNEAQLDKSGLPSDRFFAERPEGSVSTLKIQRTQQEDSAVYLCASSLGPRTTNEKLFFGSGTQLSVL.

This chain uses TRBV12-3 or TRBV12-4 with TRBJ1-5; no clear D. The CDR3 length is 13 residues. The V and J ends lost 5 bases and 7 bases respectively, with 12 bases between them. The CDR3 here is CASSTAGGQPQHF. The DNA for the CDR3 is TGTGCCAGCAGTACTGCGGGTGGACAGCCCCAGCATTTT.

This chain joins TRBV12-3 or TRBV12-4 and TRBJ1-5, with D possibly TRBD1 on 5 matching bases. The CDR3 sequence is 13 residues long. The germline V and J ends were trimmed by 4 bases and 7 bases, with 11 bases remaining between them. The CDR3 DNA reads as TGTGCCAGCAGTTCAGGGTCAAGACAGCCCCAGCATTTT. Protein: CASSSGSRQPQHF.

The rearrangement links TRBV4-3 to TRBJ1-1, with D unclear. The CDR3 covers 12 residues. The germline V gene encodes CDR1 LGHNA and CDR2 YSLEER. Trimming removed 4 bases from V and 2 bases from J, with 5 bases in between. The CDR3 here is CASSRGNTEAFF. The CDR3 DNA reads as TGCGCCAGCAGCCGAGGAAACACTGAAGCTTTCTTT.

This chain links TRBV25-1 with TRBJ1-2; D may be TRBD1 (6 bases). Germline loops: CDR1 MGHDK, CDR2 SYGVNS. CDR3 length: 13 residues. Trimming took off 2 bases at V and 8 bases at J, with 12 bases between the two ends. In nucleotides, the CDR3 is TGTGCCAGCAGTGAAGTTGCAGGGGTGGGCTACACCTTC. It translates to CASSEVAGVGYTF.

The chain uses TRBV7-3 and TRBJ2-7; 10 bases are shared with TRBD2. The trim removed 5 bases at V and 5 bases at J, leaving 6 bases unmatched. The CDR3 runs 14 residues. CDR1 and CDR2 (germline): SGHTA, FQGTGA. The CDR3 here is CASSTSGALDEQYF. The DNA for the CDR3 is TGTGCCAGCAGCACTAGCGGGGCCTTGGACGAGCAGTACTTC. The full variable domain, completed using reference TRBV7-3 and TRBJ2-7, is GAGVSQTPSNKVTEKGKYVELRCDPISGHTALYWYRQSLGQGPEFLIYFQGTGAADDSGLPNDRFFAVRPEGSVSTLKIQRTERGDSAVYLCASSTSGALDEQYFGPGTRLTVT.

CDR3 sequence (DNA): TGCGCCAGCAGTGTCAACCCTCCCGGGACACCTAATTCACCCCTCCACTTT. This encodes CASSVNPPGTPNSPLHF. The rearrangement joins TRBV10-2 to TRBJ1-6; D may be TRBD1 (6 bases). The V end lost 4 bases, the J end lost 6 bases, and 19 bases lay between the germline ends. Germline CDR1 WSHSY, CDR2 SAAADI. This CDR3 spans 17 amino acids.

This chain links TRBV18 with TRBJ2-3; 11 nucleotides line up with TRBD1. Germline loops: CDR1 KGHSH, CDR2 LQKENI. CDR3 length: 15 amino acids. V was pared by 4 bases and J by 1 base, with 1 base of the junction left unmatched. This CDR3 reads CASSLGQGGTDTQYF. The CDR3 nucleotides are TGTGCCAGCTCACTGGGACAGGGGGGCACAGATACGCAGTATTTT. Together with reference TRBV18 and TRBJ2-3, the CDR3 gives the full variable domain: NAGVMQNPRHLVRRRGQEARLRCSPMKGHSHVYWYRQLPEEGLKFMVYLQKENIIDESGMPKERFSAEFPKEGPSILRIQQVVRGDSAAYFCASSLGQGGTDTQYFGPGTRLTVL.

The chain combines TRBV18 with TRBJ2-1, with 10 bases fitting TRBD1. Trimming removed 3 bases from V and 4 bases from J; junction bases left unmatched: 3. The germline V gene has CDR1 KGHSH and CDR2 LQKENI. CDR3 length: 15 residues. CDR3 amino acids: CASSPWTGGYNEQFF. The CDR3 nucleotides are TGTGCCAGCTCACCCTGGACAGGGGGGTACAATGAGCAGTTCTTC. Complete variable domain (other parts from reference TRBV18 and TRBJ2-1): NAGVMQNPRHLVRRRGQEARLRCSPMKGHSHVYWYRQLPEEGLKFMVYLQKENIIDESGMPKERFSAEFPKEGPSILRIQQVVRGDSAAYFCASSPWTGGYNEQFFGPGTRLTVL.

The chain uses TRBV2 and TRBJ1-2; D is ambiguous. Between the trimmed V and J ends, which lost 5 bases and 1 base, there was a span of 5 bases. Germline lookup yields CDR1 SNHLY and CDR2 FYNNEI. The CDR3 has 12 residues. Here the CDR3 DNA reads TGTGCCAGCAGTTGGAGTAACTATGGCTACACCTTC. Translation gives CASSWSNYGYTF. The variable domain in full, with the rest retrieved from reference TRBV2 and TRBJ1-2, is EPEVTQTPSHQVTQMGQEVILRCVPISNHLYFYWYRQILGQKVEFLVSFYNNEISEKSEIFDDQFSVERPDGSNFTLKIRSTKLEDSAMYFCASSWSNYGYTFGSGTRLTVV.

This chain links TRBV25-1 with TRBJ1-1, with 7 bases that match TRBD1. Germline loops: CDR1 MGHDK, CDR2 SYGVNS. The V and J ends lost 6 bases and 3 bases, in that order; junction bases with no gene match: 10. This CDR3 comprises 15 residues. CDR3 sequence: CASRGSGGRYTEAFF. Here the CDR3 DNA reads TGTGCCAGCAGGGGTTCAGGGGGTCGGTACACTGAAGCTTTCTTT.

This clone was picked up one time. The chain couples TRBV5-6 to TRBJ2-7; no definite D call. CDR1 is SGHDT and CDR2 is YYEEEE in the germline V gene. The CDR3 totals 12 residues. V lost 4 bases to trimming and J lost 0 bases, with 5 bases between them. The CDR3 here is CASSSSSYEQYF. In DNA, the CDR3 is TGTGCCAGCAGCAGTAGCTCCTACGAGCAGTACTTC. Full variable domain (rest looked up from reference TRBV5-6 and TRBJ2-7): DAGVTQSPTHLIKTRGQQVTLRCSPKSGHDTVSWYQQALGQGPQFIFQYYEEEERQRGNFPDRFSGHQFPNYSSELNVNALLLGDSALYLCASSSSSYEQYFGPGTRLTVT.

The chain combines TRBV2 with TRBJ1-1; the D is unclear. The germline CDR1 and CDR2 sequences are SNHLY and FYNNEI. CDR3 length: 12 amino acids. Trimming took off 4 bases at V and 6 bases at J, with 9 bases between the two ends. CDR3 nucleotide sequence: TGTGCCAGCAGTGGGGCCCGGCCTGAAGCTTTCTTT. Protein: CASSGARPEAFF.

The chain uses TRBV12-5 and TRBJ1-5; TRBD1 aligns across 7 bases. With V trimmed by 7 bases and J by 5 bases, 5 bases remained unmatched. CDR1 is LGHNT and CDR2 is FRNRAP in the germline V gene. The CDR3 is 13 amino acids. The CDR3 spells CASAPDRYQPQHF. In DNA, the CDR3 is TGTGCTAGTGCCCCGGACAGGTATCAGCCCCAGCATTTT.

The CDR3 DNA follows: TGTGCCAGCAGCCCAAGGACAGGGGCTAGCACAGATACGCAGTATTTT. Amino acid sequence: CASSPRTGASTDTQYF. The V gene is TRBV11-3, the J gene TRBJ2-3, with 9 bases that match TRBD1. CDR1 and CDR2 (germline): SGHNT, YENEEA. The CDR3 runs 16 residues. V gave up 5 bases and J gave up 0 bases; unmatched junction bases: 6.